The next 5 T cell receptor beta chains were all read from a single sample in a study of shared clonotypes between healthy human individuals (dated by TCRdb to the early 2020s). Receptor amplification or capture employed the immunoSEQ multiplex PCR assay. TCRdb holds this immuneACCESS table with in-frame rearrangements only. Some clones are missing; in checked studies, unresolved V genes explain under half, and the rest has no known cause. The table for this sample lists approximately 640,000 clones; approximately 75% of them were counted only once. Approximately 1.8% of the sample lies in the top ten. The sample consisted of memory CD4+ T cells sorted from blood. Per the publication, the cell subset or site label means: CD45RA-negative fraction. All receptors derive from a woman aged 25-40 years in good health.

The chain combines TRBV30 with TRBJ2-1; 13 nucleotides agree with TRBD2. CDR3 length equals 14 residues. Trimming removed 3 bases from V and 10 bases from J; junction bases left unmatched: 6. Germline V gene lookup returns CDR1 GTSNPN and CDR2 SVGIG (reference sequence). The CDR3 spells CAWRLAGGTGEQFF. CDR3 DNA sequence: TGTGCCTGGAGACTAGCGGGAGGGACAGGGGAGCAGTTCTTC.

This clone appeared a few times. The chain is built from TRBV6-1 and TRBJ2-1, with 8 bases identical to TRBD2. Trimming took 4 bases from V and 10 from J; bases not matched to a gene: 9. The V gene's germline CDR1 is MNHNS and CDR2 SASEGT. This CDR3 spans 14 amino acids. CDR3 sequence reads: CASSAGTSSWEQFF. CDR3 bases: TGTGCCAGCAGTGCTGGGACTAGTTCATGGGAGCAGTTCTTC.

This clone was observed a handful of times. The J gene is TRBJ2-7, the V gene TRBV20-1; D is uncertain. V lost 5 bases to trimming and J lost 4 bases, with 6 bases between them. CDR1 is DFQATT, CDR2 SNEGSKA, per germline (reference sequence). The CDR3 covers 10 residues. The CDR3 DNA follows: TGCAGTGCTGTCCGGTACGAGCAGTACTTC. Protein product: CSAVRYEQYF.

V and J are TRBV27 and TRBJ2-3; possibly TRBD1 or TRBD2 for D (6 bases each). V lost 7 bases, J lost 2 bases, and 10 bases lay in between. This CDR3 is built from 13 residues. Looked up from germline, CDR1 is MNHEY and CDR2 is SMNVEV (reference sequence). For the CDR3, the DNA is TGTGCCAGCAAGCCGGGGGCCACAGATACGCAGTATTTT. It encodes CASKPGATDTQYF.

The V gene is TRBV30, the J gene TRBJ1-3; 7 nucleotides match TRBD1. Germline loops: CDR1 GTSNPN, CDR2 SVGIG (reference sequence). Trimming at V came to 6 bases and at J to 0 bases, leaving 11 bases not matched to a gene. The length of the CDR3 is 16 residues. In nucleotides, the CDR3 is TGTGCCTGCTCGACAGGGAATGGGGGCTCTGGAAACACCATATATTTT. Protein: CACSTGNGGSGNTIYF.